The following is a T cell receptor beta chain sequence with its context. Its antigen is undetermined. This CDR3 comprises 14 residues. Germline loops: CDR1 SNHLY, CDR2 FYNNEI. Trimming stripped 6 bases from V and 4 bases from J, with 15 bases between. The sample is drawn from a study of cytomegalovirus exposure and HLA in healthy donors. The study, taken as a whole, reports: Upon later analysis, TCR association rates were observed to vary by HLA locus, being highest for DRB1 and lowest for HLA-C. No immune exposure information besides CMV serostatus was available. When presence/absence was analysed, sequencing depth was taken to be roughly uniform across donors.

The PCR used 60 Vbeta and 13 Jbeta primers. Data came from immunoSEQ multiplex PCR; TCRdb stores just in-frame clones and leaves some out. The repertoire has approximately 210,000 clones, around 74% of them found once; the top ten carry under 2%. The sample consisted of PBMCs. The chain carries TRBV2 and TRBJ1-1; no firm D call. The source is a girl under 18 in good health and CMV-seropositive. Here the CDR3 DNA reads TGTGCCAGCAGGGACTCCTTTTTATCCACTGAAGCTTTCTTT. Its translation: CASRDSFLSTEAFF.